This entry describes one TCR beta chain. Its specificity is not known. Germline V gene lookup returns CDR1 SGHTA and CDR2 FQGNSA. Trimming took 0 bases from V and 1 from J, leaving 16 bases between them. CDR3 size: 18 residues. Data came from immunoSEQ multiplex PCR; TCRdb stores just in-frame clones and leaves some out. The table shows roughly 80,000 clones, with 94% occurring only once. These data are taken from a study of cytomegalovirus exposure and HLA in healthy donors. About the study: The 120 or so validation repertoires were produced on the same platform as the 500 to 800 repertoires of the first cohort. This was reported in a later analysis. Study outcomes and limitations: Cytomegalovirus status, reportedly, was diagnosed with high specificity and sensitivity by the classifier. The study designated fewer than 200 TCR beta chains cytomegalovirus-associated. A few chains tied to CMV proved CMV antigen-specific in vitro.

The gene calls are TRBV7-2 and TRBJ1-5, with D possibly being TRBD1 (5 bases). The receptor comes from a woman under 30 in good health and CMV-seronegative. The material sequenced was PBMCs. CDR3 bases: TGTGCCAGCAGCTTAGCGCCGGGGGTCGGTAGGAGCAATCAGCCCCAGCATTTT. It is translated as CASSLAPGVGRSNQPQHF. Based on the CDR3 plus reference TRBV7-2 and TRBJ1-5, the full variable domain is GAGVSQSPSNKVTEKGKDVELRCDPISGHTALYWYRQSLGQGLEFLIYFQGNSAPDKSGLPSDRFSAERTGGSVSTLTIQRTQQEDSAVYLCASSLAPGVGRSNQPQHFGDGTRLSIL.